This T cell receptor beta chain stems from a study of neurological immune-mediated disorders. Remarks on this clonotype: The antigen is unknown.

Overall study findings and caveats: HTLV-1-associated myelopathy had the most TCR clonal expansion, while multiple sclerosis had the least, a level that fell below healthy controls.

The CDR3 covers 14 residues. V lost 4 bases and J lost 4; bases outside the gene matches: 6. Germline V gives CDR1 SEHNR, CDR2 FQNEAQ (reference sequence). TCRdb re-called the 5' RACE reads through MiXCR, storing one row per CDR3 protein. The profile shows 20,000 to 30,000 distinct CDR3 sequences, about 13% of them singletons. This TCR came from a woman aged 55-69 years with HTLV-1-associated myelopathy (HAM/TSP). Source material: PBMCs. The chain links TRBV7-9 to TRBJ1-1, with 7 bases fitting TRBD1. This CDR3 is CASSYAGGGTEAFF. The CDR3 region has the DNA TGTGCCAGCAGCTACGCAGGGGGGGGCACTGAAGCTTTCTTT.